This T cell receptor beta chain was recorded in a study of blood T cell repertoires in COVID-19. Looking at the study overall: Sources were T cells, B-cell-depleted T cells, or PBMCs; the material itself was cDNA or gDNA.

Trimming shortened V by 3 bases and J by 6 bases, and 11 bases separated the two germline ends. The germline gives CDR1 KGHSH, CDR2 LQKENI. CDR3 length: 13 amino acids. This table comes from immunoSEQ multiplex PCR, and its TCRdb copy is limited to in-frame clones, with some not included. The top ten clones hold about an eighth of a sample with approximately 140,000 clones, around 82% of them seen once. The chain combines TRBV18 with TRBJ1-2; D uncertain. The sequencing input was peripheral blood. The sequence was collected from a man aged 60 to 69 with active or convalescent COVID-19. CDR3 in DNA: TGTGCCAGCTCACCGCAGGCCACCAATGGCTACACCTTC. Translated: CASSPQATNGYTF.